This is a list of T cell receptor beta chains from one sample in a study of PD-L1 blockade in urothelial cancer. This table comes from immunoSEQ multiplex PCR, and its TCRdb copy is limited to in-frame clones, with some not included. The data contain 48,000 or so clones, around 90% of them seen just once; the ten biggest clones take up 14% to 15%. Sequences were derived from PBMCs, sampled around atezolizumab (anti-PD-L1) treatment. The receptors stem from a woman in her sixties with urothelial cancer. The CDR3 runs from the conserved cysteine through the conserved F or W. Each record gives: J gene, clone size, V gene, D gene, CDR3 protein, CDR3 DNA. D genes are given only for firm matches. Clone sizes are given selectively: once, few, many, or a class where the clone is expanded.

TRBJ2-2,-,TRBV9,TRBD1,CASSADRGHGTGELFF,TGTGCCAGCAGCGCGGACAGGGGGCATGGCACCGGGGAGCTGTTTTTT
TRBJ2-2,-,TRBV4-3,-,CASSQATGNTGELFF,TGCGCCAGCAGCCAGGCGACAGGGAACACCGGGGAGCTGTTTTTT
TRBJ2-1,-,TRBV5-4,TRBD2,CASSLGAGGPGNEQFF,TGTGCCAGCAGCTTAGGAGCGGGGGGGCCGGGCAATGAGCAGTTCTTC
TRBJ2-1,-,TRBV7-2,-,CASREGSGAGGYEQFF,TGTGCCAGCAGGGAAGGATCAGGGGCCGGGGGGTATGAGCAGTTCTTC
TRBJ1-5,-,TRBV5-6,TRBD1,CASSRDRVNQPQHF,TGTGCCAGCAGCCGGGACAGGGTTAATCAGCCCCAGCATTTT
TRBJ1-2,-,TRBV7-9,-,CASSRQTQGGNYGYTF,TGTGCCAGCAGCCGACAGACCCAAGGGGGAAACTATGGCTACACCTTC
TRBJ1-2,-,TRBV15,TRBD1,CATSRDPKEGALYGYTF,TGTGCCACCAGCAGAGATCCAAAAGAGGGGGCCCTCTATGGCTACACCTTC
TRBJ1-2,-,TRBV19,TRBD1,CASSQKDRGGDYGYTF,TGTGCCAGTAGTCAAAAGGACAGGGGAGGGGACTATGGCTACACCTTC
TRBJ1-2,-,TRBV7-7,-,CASSPISMGGYTF,TGTGCCAGCAGCCCAATATCGATGGGCGGCTACACCTTC
TRBJ1-5,-,TRBV27,TRBD1,CASSRQGSNQPQHF,TGTGCCAGCAGTCGACAGGGAAGCAATCAGCCCCAGCATTTT
TRBJ2-3,-,TRBV10-3,TRBD2,CAIRWTSGDSTDTQYF,TGTGCCATCAGATGGACTAGCGGGGATAGCACAGATACGCAGTATTTT
TRBJ1-2,-,TRBV10-3,TRBD1,CAISEAGQGERYGYTF,TGTGCCATCAGTGAAGCCGGACAGGGTGAAAGGTATGGCTACACCTTC
TRBJ2-1,once,TRBV6-1,TRBD1,CASSDHQGDTSYNEQFF,TGTGCCAGCAGTGACCACCAGGGGGATACATCCTACAATGAGCAGTTCTTC
TRBJ2-3,few,TRBV11-2,TRBD1,CASSLDRVRDTQYF,TGTGCCAGCAGCCTCGACAGGGTTAGGGATACGCAGTATTTT
TRBJ2-1,-,TRBV19,-,CASSIDKSGMISYNEQFF,TGTGCCAGTAGTATAGATAAGAGCGGAATGATTAGCTACAATGAGCAGTTCTTC
TRBJ2-6,-,TRBV9,-,CASSVGYSGANVLTF,TGTGCCAGCAGCGTAGGTTACTCTGGGGCCAACGTCCTGACTTTC